The T cell receptor (beta chain) described here comes from a study of PD-1 blockade in classical Hodgkin lymphoma. Study-level background: Nivolumab 3 mg/kg was given intravenously every 2 weeks.

Stated time point: cycle 4 day 1 (C4D1), after 6 weeks of nivolumab. Brentuximab vedotin exposure varied among the patients, all of whom had relapsed after autologous stem cell transplantation. Purification of CD4+ T cells from thawed PBMCs was achieved by magnetic negative selection. Study-level results: Reported baseline diversity: healthy donors highest, relapsed/refractory patients lowest. By C4D1 there was a significant rise in CD4+ TCR diversity but not in CD8+ TCR diversity.

Produced via immunoSEQ multiplex PCR; TCRdb's table is partial and in-frame only. Of tens of thousands of clones in the sample, roughly 80% were seen once. Only one count was recorded for this clone. Its antigen remains unknown. This TCR was recovered from a human donor with classical Hodgkin lymphoma. The sample here was CD4+ T cells from blood, taken before the fourth cycle of nivolumab.

CDR3 protein: CASSLQGTQETQYF. DNA for the CDR3: TGCGCCAGCAGCTTACAGGGGACCCAAGAGACCCAGTACTTC. The V gene is TRBV5-1, the J gene TRBJ2-5; 7 bases line up with TRBD1. This CDR3 has 14 amino acids. J lost 1 base, V lost 2 bases, and 2 bases had no gene match. CDR1 SGHRS and CDR2 YFSETQ come from the germline V gene.